One sample yielded the 20 T cell receptor beta chains listed below, sequenced in a study of blood T cell repertoires in COVID-19. Libraries were prepared by immunoSEQ multiplex PCR; TCRdb keeps only in-frame clonotypes and omits some of them. This table has 200,000 to 250,000 clones, around 83% appearing once. The specimen sequenced was peripheral blood. These receptors all stem from a man aged 45 to 65 with active or convalescent COVID-19.

This chain joins TRBV4-1 and TRBJ2-3; TRBD2 is a possible D gene (7 bases). V was trimmed by 3 bases and J by 0 bases, leaving 10 bases between them. This CDR3 has 15 residues. Per the germline V gene, CDR1 is MGHRA and CDR2 is YSYEKL. The CDR3 reads CASSQGRGSTDTQYF. CDR3 in DNA: TGCGCCAGCAGCCAGGGGAGGGGGAGCACAGATACGCAGTATTTT.

The J gene is TRBJ1-5, the V gene TRBV2; D perhaps matches TRBD1 (5 bases). Trimming took 3 bases from V and 3 from J, leaving 9 bases between them. In germline, CDR1 is SNHLY, CDR2 FYNNEI. The CDR3 spans 14 residues. CDR3 sequence: CASSDRGHNQPQHF. The DNA for the CDR3 is TGTGCCAGCAGTGATAGGGGTCACAATCAGCCCCAGCATTTT.

This chain links TRBV3-1 (or the pseudogene TRBV3-2) with TRBJ2-7; possible D gene TRBD1, 5 bases. Germline V lookup: CDR1 LGHDT, CDR2 YNNKEL (reference sequence). The CDR3 sequence is 17 residues long. V dropped 0 bases and J dropped 2 bases, with 17 bases sitting between them. CDR3 in amino acids: CASSQDRSTATPYEQYV. Here the CDR3 DNA reads TGTGCCAGCAGCCAAGATCGGTCGACAGCAACTCCCTACGAGCAGTACGTC.

The chain uses TRBV2 and TRBJ1-1; D is possibly TRBD1 (6 bases). V was clipped by 7 bases and J by 4 bases, with 19 bases between them. Germline CDR1 is SNHLY and CDR2 is FYNNEI. The CDR3 extends over 15 amino acids. The CDR3 loop reads CASTAAAGAGTEAFF. CDR3 DNA sequence: TGTGCCAGCACCGCCGCGGCAGGGGCGGGCACTGAAGCTTTCTTT.

V is TRBV5-6 and J is TRBJ2-5, with D possibly TRBD1 on 6 matching bases. Germline assignment: CDR1 SGHDT and CDR2 YYEEEE. The V and J ends lost 2 bases and 5 bases respectively, with 16 bases between them. The CDR3 runs 15 residues. For the CDR3, the DNA is TGTGCCAGCAGCTTTACTGGGGGCGCCGGGGAGACCCAGTACTTC. Protein: CASSFTGGAGETQYF.

The rearrangement uses TRBV19 and TRBJ1-6, with D unclear. This CDR3 region has 15 residues. V was pared by 3 bases and J by 10 bases, with 16 bases between. The germline V gene encodes CDR1 LNHDA and CDR2 SQIVND (reference sequence). The DNA for the CDR3 is TGTGCCAGTAGTATCAAGCTACGCGGGCTCTCACCCCTCCACTTT. It specifies CASSIKLRGLSPLHF.

The chain links TRBV20-1 to TRBJ1-2; 7 nucleotides line up with TRBD1. Germline V lookup: CDR1 DFQATT, CDR2 SNEGSKA (reference sequence). The CDR3 totals 11 residues. J lost 4 bases, V lost 4 bases, and 0 bases had no gene match. CDR3 DNA: TGCAGTGCTACAGGGGGCTATGGCTACACCTTC. This gives the protein CSATGGYGYTF.

This clone was detected once. The chain joins TRBV2 to TRBJ1-4; D gene unclear. The V end lost 8 bases, the J end lost 0 bases, and 7 bases lay between the germline ends. From germline, CDR1 is SNHLY and CDR2 FYNNEI. CDR3 length: 13 residues. The CDR3 here is CASRGTTNEKLFF. The CDR3 DNA follows: TGTGCCAGCCGAGGTACAACTAATGAAAAACTGTTTTTT.

The chain employs TRBV2 and TRBJ2-7, with 7 bases matching TRBD1. V shed 0 bases and J 12 bases; nucleotides not matched to a gene: 8. The CDR3 is 13 residues long. Germline CDR1 SNHLY, CDR2 FYNNEI. CDR3 region: CASSEALGTAAYV. The CDR3 region has the DNA TGTGCCAGCAGTGAAGCGCTCGGGACAGCTGCGTACGTC.

The rearrangement links TRBV5-1 to TRBJ1-3; 7 bases line up with TRBD1. Trimming cost V 4 bases and J 2 bases; bases outside gene matches: 3. Germline V gene data show CDR1 as SGHRS and CDR2 as YFSETQ. This CDR3 is built from 14 residues. As DNA, the CDR3 is TGCGCCAGCAGCCTCGGGACAGCTGGAAACACCATATATTTT. This codes for CASSLGTAGNTIYF. The full variable domain, with the rest looked up from reference TRBV5-1 and TRBJ1-3, is KAGVTQTPRYLIKTRGQQVTLSCSPISGHRSVSWYQQTPGQGLQFLFEYFSETQRNKGNFPGRFSGRQFSNSRSEMNVSTLELGDSALYLCASSLGTAGNTIYFGEGSWLTVV.

This clone was recorded a few times. The V call is TRBV7-9, the J call TRBJ2-2, with a possible D match to TRBD2 (7 bases). Germline V lookup: CDR1 SEHNR, CDR2 FQNEAQ (reference sequence). With 6 bases removed from V and 0 bases from J, the gap between germline ends came to 23 bases. The CDR3 totals 19 residues. The CDR3 reads CASRGGQGQHSANTGELFF. The CDR3 DNA follows: TGTGCCAGCAGGGGAGGGCAGGGGCAACACTCCGCGAACACCGGGGAGCTGTTTTTT.

J is TRBJ2-2 and V is TRBV27, with 9 bases aligning to TRBD1. Germline V gene data show CDR1 as MNHEY and CDR2 as SMNVEV (reference sequence). The CDR3 extends over 18 amino acids. V shed 8 bases and J 1 base; nucleotides not matched to a gene: 14. The CDR3 sequence: CASGHRGPFTMNTGELFF. In DNA form, the CDR3 reads TGTGCCAGCGGACACAGGGGGCCTTTCACTATGAACACCGGGGAGCTGTTTTTT.

In its sample, this clone was seen a few times. This chain joins TRBV4-3 and TRBJ1-6; TRBD1 is a possible D gene (5 bases). The CDR3 runs 16 residues. V was shortened by 2 bases and J by 7 bases, with 15 bases between the two germline ends. In germline, CDR1 is LGHNA, CDR2 YSLEER. This chain's CDR3 is CASSQWSRATNSPLHF. CDR3 in DNA: TGCGCCAGCAGCCAATGGAGCAGGGCGACAAATTCACCCCTCCACTTT.

V usage is TRBV10-3 and J usage is TRBJ2-5; D perhaps matches TRBD2 (5 bases). V was pared by 5 bases and J by 0 bases, with 13 bases between. The CDR3 has 15 residues. Germline lookup yields CDR1 ENHRY and CDR2 SYGVKD. The CDR3, as DNA: TGTGCCATCAGTAGAGGAGGAGAAGACCAAGAGACCCAGTACTTC. Translated: CAISRGGEDQETQYF.

The chain employs TRBV28 and TRBJ1-3; D ambiguous. The CDR3 sequence is 15 residues long. Germline CDR1 MDHEN, CDR2 SYDVKM. The germline V and J ends were trimmed by 8 bases and 4 bases, with 18 bases remaining between them. CDR3: CASGSLYGEGNTIYF. In nucleotides, the CDR3 is TGTGCCAGCGGATCGCTCTACGGGGAGGGAAACACCATATATTTT.

V gene TRBV6-5 combines with J gene TRBJ1-2; the D gene is possibly TRBD1 (5 bases). This CDR3 has 13 residues. CDR1 is MNHEY and CDR2 is SVGAGI in the germline V gene. Trimming left V 2 bases short and J 2 bases short, with 6 bases between. The CDR3 region is CASSYRQNYGYTF. The CDR3 DNA sequence: TGTGCCAGCAGTTACCGACAGAACTATGGCTACACCTTC.

The rearrangement joins TRBV28 to TRBJ1-2; 7 positions agree with TRBD1. After removal of 2 bases from V and 4 bases from J, the junction contained 13 bases not matched to a gene. The CDR3 is 17 amino acids. The V gene's germline CDR1 is MDHEN and CDR2 SYDVKM. The CDR3 nucleotides read TGTGCCAGCAGTTTAGAGGGGGCTACGGGACCCGGCTATGGCTACACCTTC. It codes for CASSLEGATGPGYGYTF.

V usage is TRBV11-2 and J usage is TRBJ2-7; the D gene is possibly TRBD1 (6 bases). CDR3 length equals 15 residues. Germline lookup yields CDR1 SGHAT and CDR2 FQNNGV. The ends were cut back, 3 bases at V and 3 bases at J, with 15 bases in the middle. The CDR3 bases are TGTGCCAGCAGCTTGGGACCCTTCAGGGGCTACGAGCAGTACGTC. Translation gives CASSLGPFRGYEQYV.

The chain couples TRBV7-9 to TRBJ1-1; TRBD1 aligns across 10 bases. V trimming: 3 bases; J trimming: 5 bases; junction bases outside the gene matches: 3. The germline V gene has CDR1 SEHNR and CDR2 FQNEAQ (reference sequence). The CDR3 has 14 amino acids. The CDR3 nucleotides are TGTGCCAGCAGCTTCGGGACAGGGGAGACTGAAGCTTTCTTT. This gives the protein CASSFGTGETEAFF.

This clone came up a few times. The chain couples TRBV5-6 to TRBJ1-2, with D possibly matching TRBD1 (5 bases). The CDR3 is 14 residues long. Trimming stripped 0 bases from V and 3 bases from J, with 9 bases between. Germline V gene sequence: CDR1 SGHDT, CDR2 YYEEEE. Written as DNA, the CDR3 is TGTGCCAGCAGCTTGGCCGCCAGGGACTATGGCTACACCTTC. Its translation is CASSLAARDYGYTF.